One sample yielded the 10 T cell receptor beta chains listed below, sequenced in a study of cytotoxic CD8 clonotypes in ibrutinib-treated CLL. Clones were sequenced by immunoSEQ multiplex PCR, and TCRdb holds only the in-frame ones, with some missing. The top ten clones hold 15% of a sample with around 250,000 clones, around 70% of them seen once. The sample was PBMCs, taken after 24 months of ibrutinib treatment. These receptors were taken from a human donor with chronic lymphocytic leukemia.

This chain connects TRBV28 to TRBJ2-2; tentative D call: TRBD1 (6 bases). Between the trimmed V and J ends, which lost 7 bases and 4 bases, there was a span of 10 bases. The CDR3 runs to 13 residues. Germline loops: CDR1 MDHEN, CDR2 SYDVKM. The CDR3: CASTLGATGELFF. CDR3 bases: TGTGCCAGCACCCTGGGGGCCACCGGGGAGCTGTTTTTT.

The CDR3 sequence: CASSLGGWAYEQYF. The CDR3 DNA reads as TGTGCCAGCAGCTTAGGGGGATGGGCCTACGAGCAGTACTTC. This chain links TRBV7-8 with TRBJ2-7; no firm D call. The germline gives CDR1 SGHVS, CDR2 FQNEAQ. This CDR3 region has 14 residues. V gave up 1 base and J gave up 2 bases, with 9 bases separating them.

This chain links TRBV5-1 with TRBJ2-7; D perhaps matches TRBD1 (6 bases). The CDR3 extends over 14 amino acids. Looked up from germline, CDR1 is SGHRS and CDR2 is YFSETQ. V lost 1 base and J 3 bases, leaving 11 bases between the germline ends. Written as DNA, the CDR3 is TGCGCCAGCAGCTTGCGGAAGGGGGACTACGAGCAGTACTTC. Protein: CASSLRKGDYEQYF.

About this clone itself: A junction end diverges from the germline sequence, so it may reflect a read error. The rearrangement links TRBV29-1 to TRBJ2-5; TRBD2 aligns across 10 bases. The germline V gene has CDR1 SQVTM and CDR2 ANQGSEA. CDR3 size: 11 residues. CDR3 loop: CSVDVGSGRNF. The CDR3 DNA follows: TGCAGCGTTGACGTTGGTAGCGGGAGGAACTTC. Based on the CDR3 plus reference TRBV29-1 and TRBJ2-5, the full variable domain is SAVISQKPSRDICQRGTSLTIQCQVDSQVTMMFWYRQQPGQSLTLIATANQGSEATYESGFVIDKFPISRPNLTFSTLTVSNMSPEDSSIYLCSVDVGSGRNFGPGTRLLVL.

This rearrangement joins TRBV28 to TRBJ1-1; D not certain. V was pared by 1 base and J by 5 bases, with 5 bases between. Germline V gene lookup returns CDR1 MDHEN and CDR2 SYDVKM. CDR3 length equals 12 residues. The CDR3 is CASSLLMTEAFF. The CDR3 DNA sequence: TGTGCCAGCAGTTTATTGATGACTGAAGCTTTCTTT.

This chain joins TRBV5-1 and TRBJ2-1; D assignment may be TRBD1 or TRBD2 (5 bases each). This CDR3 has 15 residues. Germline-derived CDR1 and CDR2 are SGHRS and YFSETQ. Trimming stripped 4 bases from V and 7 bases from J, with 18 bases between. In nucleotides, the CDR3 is TGCGCCAGCAGCGCCCGAGAGGGGAGAGAGAATGAGCAGTTCTTC. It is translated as CASSAREGRENEQFF.

The CDR3 nucleotides are TGTGCCAGTAGTCGACAGGGGAAGGAGAATTCACCCCTCCACTTT. It specifies CASSRQGKENSPLHF. The chain combines TRBV19 with TRBJ1-6; 8 nucleotides agree with TRBD1. This CDR3 comprises 15 residues. V lost 5 bases to trimming and J lost 7 bases; unmatched junction nucleotides: 7. The germline V gene has CDR1 LNHDA and CDR2 SQIVND (reference sequence).

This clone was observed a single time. The CDR3 is CAWSVLGSTANIQYF. In DNA, the CDR3 is TGTGCCTGGAGTGTACTAGGTAGCACGGCGAACATTCAGTACTTC. V and J are TRBV30 and TRBJ2-4, with D tentatively TRBD2 (5 bases). The CDR3 runs to 15 residues. Germline values: CDR1 GTSNPN, CDR2 SVGIG (reference sequence). Trimming stripped 0 bases from V and 7 bases from J, with 16 bases between.

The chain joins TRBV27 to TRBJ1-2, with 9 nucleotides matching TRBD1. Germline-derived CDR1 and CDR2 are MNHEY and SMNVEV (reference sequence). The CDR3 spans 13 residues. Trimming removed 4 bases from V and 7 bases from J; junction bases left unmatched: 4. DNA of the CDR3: TGTGCCAGCAGTTCCACAGGGGGCCGTGGCTACACCTTC. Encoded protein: CASSSTGGRGYTF.

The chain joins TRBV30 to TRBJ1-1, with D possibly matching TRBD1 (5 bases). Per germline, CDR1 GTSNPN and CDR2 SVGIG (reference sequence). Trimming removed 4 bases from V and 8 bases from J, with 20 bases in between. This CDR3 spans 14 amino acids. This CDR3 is CAWTPDHWGTEAFF. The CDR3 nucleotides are TGTGCCTGGACCCCGGACCATTGGGGGACCGAAGCTTTCTTT.